Presented here are 32 T cell receptor beta chains from one specimen sequenced in a study of cytotoxic CD8 clonotypes in ibrutinib-treated CLL. Here immunoSEQ multiplex PCR was the method, and the copy in TCRdb shows in-frame clones only, minus some. The sample includes over 250,000 clones, 70% to 80% of them seen just once. The material sequenced was PBMCs, taken at disease progression, from a patient treated with ibrutinib. The source is a human donor with chronic lymphocytic leukemia.

This sequence joins TRBV7-6 and TRBJ1-1; no firm D call. From germline, CDR1 is SGHVS and CDR2 FNYEAQ. The CDR3 covers 14 residues. Between the trimmed V and J ends, which lost 1 base and 2 bases, there was a span of 8 bases. CDR3 DNA: TGTGCCAGCAGCTTAGAATGGGTCAACACTGAAGCTTTCTTT. It encodes CASSLEWVNTEAFF.

The genes are TRBV5-5 and TRBJ2-1, with 9 nucleotides matching TRBD2. Trimming took 6 bases from V and 5 from J; bases not matched to a gene: 12. The CDR3 has 16 amino acids. Germline CDR1 SGHKS, CDR2 YYEKEE (reference sequence). CDR3 nucleotides: TGTGCCAGCATTCGGGCGGGAGGGCCTGGAGACAATGAGCAGTTCTTC. This codes for CASIRAGGPGDNEQFF.

This chain uses TRBV20-1 with TRBJ2-7; D possibly corresponds to TRBD1 (5 bases). Germline V gene sequence: CDR1 DFQATT, CDR2 SNEGSKA (reference sequence). Trimming removed 6 bases from V and 2 bases from J, with 8 bases in between. This CDR3 has 11 residues. The CDR3: CSATGTYEQYF. The DNA for the CDR3 is TGCAGTGCAACAGGAACCTACGAGCAGTACTTC.

This chain connects TRBV5-1 to TRBJ2-2; D is possibly TRBD2 (5 bases). Germline V gene data show CDR1 as SGHRS and CDR2 as YFSETQ. The CDR3 loop spans 16 amino acids. Deletions cut 4 bases from V and 0 bases from J, with 13 bases between. CDR3 protein: CASSPGRDTNTGELFF. The CDR3 DNA reads as TGCGCCAGCAGCCCCGGTCGGGATACGAACACCGGGGAGCTGTTTTTT.

The CDR3, as DNA: TGCAGCGTTGAGGGCCCTGCTGGTGAAAAACTGTTTTTT. This translates into CSVEGPAGEKLFF. This chain links TRBV29-1 with TRBJ1-4; D not certain. Deletions cut 3 bases from V and 7 bases from J, with 12 bases between. The CDR3 sequence is 13 residues long. CDR1 is SQVTM, CDR2 ANQGSEA, per germline.

The chain links TRBV6-5 to TRBJ1-1; D unresolved. Germline values: CDR1 MNHEY, CDR2 SVGAGI. The CDR3 runs 15 residues. Trimming left V 2 bases short and J 1 base short, with 11 bases between. DNA of the CDR3: TGTGCCAGCAGTTACCCCCCAAGAGGGAACACTGAAGCTTTCTTT. Translation gives CASSYPPRGNTEAFF.

The chain is built from TRBV19 and TRBJ2-5; 8 positions agree with TRBD2. Germline lookup yields CDR1 LNHDA and CDR2 SQIVND (reference sequence). V gave up 5 bases and J gave up 1 base; unmatched junction bases: 6. The CDR3 is made up of 15 amino acids. CDR3 in amino acids: CASSFTSGRQETQYF. The CDR3 DNA reads as TGTGCCAGTAGTTTCACTAGCGGTCGCCAAGAGACCCAGTACTTC.

The CDR3 region is CASSLVLAAEQFF. CDR3 nucleotides: TGTGCCAGCAGCTTAGTTTTGGCGGCTGAGCAGTTCTTC. The gene calls are TRBV11-3 and TRBJ2-1; D is undetermined. The ends were cut back, 1 base at V and 9 bases at J, with 10 bases in the middle. The CDR3 is 13 amino acids. Germline lookup yields CDR1 SGHNT and CDR2 YENEEA. Together with reference TRBV11-3 and TRBJ2-1, the CDR3 gives the full variable domain: EAGVVQSPRYKIIEKKQPVAFWCNPISGHNTLYWYLQNLGQGPELLIRYENEEAVDDSQLPKDRFSAERLKGVDSTLKIQPAELGDSAVYLCASSLVLAAEQFFGPGTRLTVL.

The chain recombines TRBV5-1 with TRBJ2-4; 10 nucleotides line up with TRBD1. The CDR3 spans 19 residues. Germline lookup yields CDR1 SGHRS and CDR2 YFSETQ. V shed 0 bases and J 1 base; nucleotides not matched to a gene: 10. This CDR3 is CASSLDPTGGTWAKNIQYF. CDR3 coding DNA: TGCGCCAGCAGCTTGGATCCGACAGGGGGCACGTGGGCCAAAAACATTCAGTACTTC.

This clone was counted only a few times. The chain carries TRBV18 and TRBJ2-2; possible D gene TRBD1, 5 bases. The CDR3 consists of 15 residues. Germline loops: CDR1 KGHSH, CDR2 LQKENI. Deletions cut 7 bases from V and 7 bases from J, with 19 bases between. CDR3 amino acids: CASFKGLGPIGELFF. The CDR3 nucleotides read TGTGCCAGCTTCAAGGGGCTGGGCCCTATCGGGGAGCTGTTTTTT.

The J gene is TRBJ2-7, the V gene TRBV6-1, with 9 bases identical to TRBD1. This CDR3 is built from 13 residues. The trim removed 10 bases at V and 4 bases at J, leaving 8 bases unmatched. Per germline, CDR1 MNHNS and CDR2 SASEGT. The CDR3 DNA reads TGTGCCACCCCGCCGGGACAGGGTTACGAGCAGTACTTC. Translating it yields CATPPGQGYEQYF.

A few counts support this clone. The rearrangement uses TRBV18 and TRBJ1-4; possible D gene TRBD1, 5 bases. Germline V gives CDR1 KGHSH, CDR2 LQKENI. The CDR3 is 16 residues long. Trimming left V 3 bases short and J 3 bases short, with 14 bases between. The CDR3 sequence: CASSPNRPGANEKLFF. As DNA, the CDR3 is TGTGCCAGCTCACCTAATAGGCCGGGGGCTAATGAAAAACTGTTTTTT.

This clone occurred once. The rearrangement links TRBV10-1 to TRBJ1-2; no reliable D call. From germline, CDR1 is WNHNN and CDR2 SYGVQD (reference sequence). This CDR3 has 13 amino acids. Trimming stripped 2 bases from V and 5 bases from J, with 9 bases between. CDR3 DNA sequence: TGCGCCAGCAGTGAGACCCCGGGATATGGCTACACCTTC. The encoded protein is CASSETPGYGYTF.

The gene calls are TRBV5-8 and TRBJ1-5; 9 nucleotides match TRBD1. CDR1 and CDR2 (germline): SGHTS, YDEGEE. The length of the CDR3 is 15 residues. V lost 1 base to trimming and J lost 6 bases; unmatched junction nucleotides: 5. CDR3 coding DNA: TGTGCCAGCAGCTTGCCCGGGACAGGGCCTCAGCCCCAGCATTTT. Protein: CASSLPGTGPQPQHF.

The genes are TRBV2 and TRBJ2-3; TRBD2 matches 8 bases. Germline V gene data show CDR1 as SNHLY and CDR2 as FYNNEI. CDR3 length: 19 amino acids. V gave up 4 bases and J gave up 4 bases; unmatched junction bases: 19. The CDR3 is CASSGRVFIGGARPDTQYF. In DNA, the CDR3 is TGTGCCAGCAGTGGACGGGTTTTTATCGGGGGGGCCCGTCCAGATACGCAGTATTTT.

The chain carries TRBV2 and TRBJ2-5; TRBD2 matches 11 bases. The CDR3 spans 15 residues. After removal of 1 base from V and 4 bases from J, the junction contained 2 bases not matched to a gene. Germline CDR1 reads SNHLY; CDR2 reads FYNNEI. CDR3 in amino acids: CASSEDTSGGETQYF. The CDR3 bases are TGTGCCAGCAGTGAAGATACTAGCGGGGGAGAGACCCAGTACTTC.

The J gene is TRBJ2-3, the V gene TRBV4-3; 10 nucleotides agree with TRBD2. The germline CDR1 and CDR2 sequences are LGHNA and YSLEER. The CDR3 is 21 amino acids. The J segment lost 0 bases and the V segment lost 2 bases, leaving 17 bases of the junction unmatched. The CDR3 reads CASSQRLKDLAGDPSTDTQYF. The CDR3 coding sequence is TGCGCCAGCAGCCAACGACTTAAGGATCTAGCGGGAGACCCTAGCACAGATACGCAGTATTTT.

The chain links TRBV14 to TRBJ1-4; D not resolved. Germline lookup yields CDR1 SGHDN and CDR2 FVKESK. The CDR3 is 17 amino acids. V lost 1 base, J lost 0 bases, and 12 bases lay in between. The CDR3 nucleotides are TGTGCCAGCAGCCAAGGTTATGGCACAGCAACTAATGAAAAACTGTTTTTT. Translating gives CASSQGYGTATNEKLFF.

The chain joins TRBV6-5 to TRBJ2-7, with D uncertain. This CDR3 contains 14 residues. V dropped 1 base and J dropped 2 bases, with 9 bases sitting between them. Looked up from germline, CDR1 is MNHEY and CDR2 is SVGAGI. CDR3 DNA: TGTGCCAGCAGTTACTTAAAGGGAACCTACGAGCAGTACTTC. The encoded protein is CASSYLKGTYEQYF.

In this sample, this clone turned up once. The rearrangement joins TRBV29-1 to TRBJ2-1; possibly TRBD2 for D (6 bases). The CDR3 is 15 amino acids. Germline V gene sequence: CDR1 SQVTM, CDR2 ANQGSEA. The germline V and J ends were trimmed by 5 bases and 8 bases, with 22 bases remaining between them. CDR3 region: CSVPVTSSSTYEQFF. In DNA form, the CDR3 reads TGCAGCGTTCCCGTGACTAGTTCAAGTACTTATGAGCAGTTCTTC.

V usage is TRBV7-9 and J usage is TRBJ2-7; D might be TRBD2 (6 bases). Trimming shortened V by 1 base and J by 2 bases, and 12 bases separated the two germline ends. The V gene's germline CDR1 is SEHNR and CDR2 FQNEAQ (reference sequence). CDR3 length: 15 amino acids. The CDR3 here is CASSLGGMLPYEQYF. The CDR3 DNA follows: TGTGCCAGCAGCTTAGGCGGGATGTTGCCCTACGAGCAGTACTTC. The whole variable domain, filled in from reference TRBV7-9 and TRBJ2-7, reads DTGVSQNPRHKITKRGQNVTFRCDPISEHNRLYWYRQTLGQGPEFLTYFQNEAQLEKSRLLSDRFSAERPKGSFSTLEIQRTEQGDSAMYLCASSLGGMLPYEQYFGPGTRLTVT.

The CDR3 loop is CASSVMRGLSTDTQYF. Written as DNA, the CDR3 is TGTGCCAGCAGCGTAATGCGGGGGCTTAGCACAGATACGCAGTATTTT. The gene calls are TRBV9 and TRBJ2-3, with D possibly TRBD2 on 7 matching bases. Trimming removed 1 base at V and 0 bases at J, with 12 bases between. CDR1 SGDLS and CDR2 YYNGEE come from the germline V gene. The CDR3 runs to 16 residues.

This chain joins TRBV28 and TRBJ2-1; 7 bases match TRBD2. Germline V gene data show CDR1 as MDHEN and CDR2 as SYDVKM. The CDR3 has 20 residues. J lost 6 bases, V lost 0 bases, and 20 bases had no gene match. CDR3 loop: CASSLWSRGVYSGGSNEQFF. CDR3 coding DNA: TGTGCCAGCAGTTTATGGTCCCGGGGCGTCTATAGCGGCGGGAGCAATGAGCAGTTCTTC.

This clone was counted a few times. This chain uses TRBV6-1 with TRBJ1-2; a possible D gene is TRBD1 (6 bases). There are 12 residues in the CDR3. Trimming shortened V by 6 bases and J by 7 bases, and 12 bases separated the two germline ends. CDR1 is MNHNS, CDR2 SASEGT, per germline. The DNA for the CDR3 is TGTGCCAGCAGGGGACACGTCGGTGGCTACACCTTC. This codes for CASRGHVGGYTF.

The J gene is TRBJ1-1, the V gene TRBV29-1; no firm D call. This CDR3 contains 11 residues. Germline lookup yields CDR1 SQVTM and CDR2 ANQGSEA. Deletions cut 3 bases from V and 5 bases from J, with 7 bases between. The CDR3 DNA is TGCAGCGTTGAGGCAGGTACTGAAGCTTTCTTT. Its translation is CSVEAGTEAFF.

V gene TRBV7-6 combines with J gene TRBJ1-1; D call uncertain. The V and J ends lost 5 bases and 1 base respectively, with 8 bases between them. In germline, CDR1 is SGHVS, CDR2 FNYEAQ. The CDR3 has 13 residues. CDR3 region: CASSPWTNTEAFF. CDR3 DNA: TGTGCCAGCAGCCCCTGGACGAACACTGAAGCTTTCTTT.

The genes are TRBV4-1 and TRBJ1-3; no firm D call. This CDR3 spans 16 amino acids. Trimming pared 1 base from V and 0 bases from J, leaving 10 bases between. From germline, CDR1 is MGHRA and CDR2 YSYEKL. The CDR3 spells CASSQVRATSGNTIYF. Written as DNA, the CDR3 is TGCGCCAGCAGCCAAGTTCGGGCAACCTCTGGAAACACCATATATTTT.

The rearrangement uses TRBV10-3 and TRBJ2-5, with no clear D. The CDR3 extends over 11 amino acids. CDR1 is ENHRY and CDR2 is SYGVKD in the germline V gene. V was shortened by 6 bases and J by 0 bases, with 2 bases between the two germline ends. The CDR3 region is CAIRDQETQYF. DNA for the CDR3: TGTGCCATCAGGGACCAAGAGACCCAGTACTTC.

The J gene is TRBJ2-3, the V gene TRBV9; 8 bases map to TRBD2. Germline V gene sequence: CDR1 SGDLS, CDR2 YYNGEE. V gave up 0 bases and J gave up 2 bases; unmatched junction bases: 5. This CDR3 comprises 16 residues. The CDR3: CASSVEAGGYTDTQYF. As DNA, the CDR3 is TGTGCCAGCAGCGTAGAGGCGGGGGGTTACACAGATACGCAGTATTTT.

Here the CDR3 DNA reads TGCGCCAGCAGCTTACTAGCGGGAGGTGAGCAGTTCTTC. Its protein product is CASSLLAGGEQFF. The V gene is TRBV5-1, the J gene TRBJ2-1, with TRBD2 matching 12 bases. CDR1 is SGHRS and CDR2 is YFSETQ in the germline V gene. V dropped 2 bases and J dropped 9; count of bases not matched to a gene: 0. The CDR3 length is 13 residues.

This clone was seen more than once but under ten times. The genes are TRBV18 and TRBJ1-1; 8 bases line up with TRBD1. The J segment lost 1 base and the V segment lost 6 bases, leaving 7 bases of the junction unmatched. The CDR3 is made up of 15 amino acids. Germline loops: CDR1 KGHSH, CDR2 LQKENI. The CDR3 is CASSGQGLGNTEAFF. DNA for the CDR3: TGTGCCAGCTCCGGACAGGGATTAGGGAACACTGAAGCTTTCTTT.

The chain couples TRBV7-9 to TRBJ2-1, with 7 bases that match TRBD1. This CDR3 is 16 amino acids long. Germline V gives CDR1 SEHNR, CDR2 FQNEAQ (reference sequence). J gave up 1 base and V 4 bases, and 7 bases lay outside the gene matches. The CDR3 DNA reads as TGTGCCAGCAGCTCCACCGAGGGGGCTTCCTACAATGAGCAGTTCTTC. Translating gives CASSSTEGASYNEQFF.